Sequencing of this T cell receptor (beta chain) was carried out in a study of blood T cell repertoires in COVID-19. Using immunoSEQ multiplex PCR, the repertoire was profiled, and TCRdb retains in-frame clones only, with some absent. This table has more than 25,000 clones, around 89% appearing once. V trimming: 5 bases; J trimming: 7 bases; junction bases outside the gene matches: 6. Germline V gene lookup returns CDR1 SGHTA and CDR2 FQGTGA. CDR3 length: 14 residues. What was sequenced was peripheral blood. V and J are TRBV7-3 and TRBJ1-1, with TRBD1 identical over 11 bases. The clonotype was recovered from a woman in her 40s with active or convalescent COVID-19. CDR3 DNA sequence: TGTGCCAGCAGCAAGGGACAGGGGGAAAATGAAGCTTTCTTT. Amino acid sequence: CASSKGQGENEAFF.